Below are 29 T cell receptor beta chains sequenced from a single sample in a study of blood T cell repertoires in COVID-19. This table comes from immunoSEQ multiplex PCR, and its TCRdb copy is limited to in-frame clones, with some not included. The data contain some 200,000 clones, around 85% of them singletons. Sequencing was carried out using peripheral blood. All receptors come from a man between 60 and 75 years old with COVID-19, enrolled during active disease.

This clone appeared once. The CDR3 coding sequence is TGTGCCAGCTCACCACGCTCCTTAGCGGGGTTCACAGATACGCAGTATTTT. The encoded protein is CASSPRSLAGFTDTQYF. The rearrangement uses TRBV18 and TRBJ2-3; 8 bases fit TRBD2. Germline V gives CDR1 KGHSH, CDR2 LQKENI. The CDR3 length is 17 residues. Germline trimming cut 1 base from V and 2 bases from J; bases unmatched to any gene: 8.

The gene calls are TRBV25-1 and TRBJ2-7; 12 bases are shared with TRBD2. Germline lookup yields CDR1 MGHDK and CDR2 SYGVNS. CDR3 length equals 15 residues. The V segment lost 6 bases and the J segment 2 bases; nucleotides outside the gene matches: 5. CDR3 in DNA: TGTGCCAGCAGGGGGCTAGCGGGAGGGGCCTACGAGCAGTACTTC. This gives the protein CASRGLAGGAYEQYF.

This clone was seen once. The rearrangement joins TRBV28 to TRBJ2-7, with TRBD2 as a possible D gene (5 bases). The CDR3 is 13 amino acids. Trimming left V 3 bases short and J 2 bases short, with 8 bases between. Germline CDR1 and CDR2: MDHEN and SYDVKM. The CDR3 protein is CASSFSGTYEQYF. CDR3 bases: TGTGCCAGCAGTTTTTCGGGGACCTACGAGCAGTACTTC.

In DNA form, the CDR3 reads TGTGCCAGCAGTTACTCGGGAGGGGTTGGCTACACCTTC. Protein: CASSYSGGVGYTF. The J gene is TRBJ1-2, the V gene TRBV6-5; possible D gene TRBD1, 5 bases. CDR1 and CDR2 (germline): MNHEY, SVGAGI. The CDR3 is 13 amino acids. Trimming took off 0 bases at V and 7 bases at J, with 9 bases between the two ends.

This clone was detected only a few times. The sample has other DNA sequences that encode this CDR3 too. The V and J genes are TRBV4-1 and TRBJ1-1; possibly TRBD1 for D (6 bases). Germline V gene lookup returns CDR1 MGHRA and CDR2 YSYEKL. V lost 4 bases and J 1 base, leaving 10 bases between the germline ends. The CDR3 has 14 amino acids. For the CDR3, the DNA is TGCGCCAGCAGCCCAGAGACAGGGAACACTGAAGCTTTCTTT. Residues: CASSPETGNTEAFF.

The CDR3 region has the DNA TGTGCCAGCTCACCCGGGACAGGGGACTACGAGCAGTACTTC. Amino acid sequence: CASSPGTGDYEQYF. V gene TRBV18 combines with J gene TRBJ2-7; 10 bases agree with TRBD1. The CDR3 consists of 14 residues. The germline gives CDR1 KGHSH, CDR2 LQKENI. Trimming cost V 3 bases and J 3 bases; bases outside gene matches: 2.

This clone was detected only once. In DNA form, the CDR3 reads TGTGCCAGCAGCTTAGACAGCGGGAGGGCCGCTTACAATGAGCAGTTCTTC. Protein sequence: CASSLDSGRAAYNEQFF. The chain employs TRBV7-9 and TRBJ2-1; 10 positions agree with TRBD2. J gave up 4 bases and V 1 base, and 7 bases lay outside the gene matches. CDR1 and CDR2 from the germline V gene are SEHNR and FQNEAQ (reference sequence). This CDR3 region has 17 residues.

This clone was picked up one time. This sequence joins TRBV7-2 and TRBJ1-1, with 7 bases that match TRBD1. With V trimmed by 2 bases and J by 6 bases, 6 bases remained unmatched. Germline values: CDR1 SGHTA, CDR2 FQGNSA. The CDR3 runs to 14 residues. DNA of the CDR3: TGTGCCAGCAGCTTATTCACCGGGACAGCTGAAGCTTTCTTT. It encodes CASSLFTGTAEAFF.

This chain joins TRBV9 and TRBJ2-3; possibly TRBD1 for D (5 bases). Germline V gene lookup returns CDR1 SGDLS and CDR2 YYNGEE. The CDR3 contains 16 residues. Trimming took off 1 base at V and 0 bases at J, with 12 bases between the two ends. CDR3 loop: CASSVRGAGSTDTQYF. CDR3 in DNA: TGTGCCAGCAGCGTAAGGGGTGCCGGAAGCACAGATACGCAGTATTTT.

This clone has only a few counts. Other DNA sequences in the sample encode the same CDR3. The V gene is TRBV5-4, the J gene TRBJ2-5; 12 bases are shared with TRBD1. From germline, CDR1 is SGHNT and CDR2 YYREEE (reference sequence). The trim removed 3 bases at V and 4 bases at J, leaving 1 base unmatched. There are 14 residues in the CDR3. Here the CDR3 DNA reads TGTGCCAGCAGCTCGGGACAGGGGGCAGAGACCCAGTACTTC. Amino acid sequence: CASSSGQGAETQYF. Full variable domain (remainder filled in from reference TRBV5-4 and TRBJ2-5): ETGVTQSPTHLIKTRGQQVTLRCSSQSGHNTVSWYQQALGQGPQFIFQYYREEENGRGNFPPRFSGLQFPNYSSELNVNALELDDSALYLCASSSGQGAETQYFGPGTRLLVL.

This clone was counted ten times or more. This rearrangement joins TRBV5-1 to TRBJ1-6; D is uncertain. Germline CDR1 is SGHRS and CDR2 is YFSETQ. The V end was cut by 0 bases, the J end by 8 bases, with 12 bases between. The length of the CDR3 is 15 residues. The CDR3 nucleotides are TGCGCCAGCAGCTTGGGGCAGGCGGGCGATTCACCCCTCCACTTT. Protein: CASSLGQAGDSPLHF.

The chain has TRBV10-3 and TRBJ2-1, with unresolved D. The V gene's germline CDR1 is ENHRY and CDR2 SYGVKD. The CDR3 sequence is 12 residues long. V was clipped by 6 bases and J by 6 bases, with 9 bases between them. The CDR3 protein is CAISPVANEQFF. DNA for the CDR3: TGTGCCATCAGCCCCGTAGCCAATGAGCAGTTCTTC.

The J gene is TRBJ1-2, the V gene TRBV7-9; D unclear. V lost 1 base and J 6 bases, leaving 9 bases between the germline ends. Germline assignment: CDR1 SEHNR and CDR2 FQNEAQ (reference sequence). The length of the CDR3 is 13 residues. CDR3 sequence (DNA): TGTGCCAGCAGCTTAGTGCCAGAACATGGCTACACCTTC. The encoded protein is CASSLVPEHGYTF.

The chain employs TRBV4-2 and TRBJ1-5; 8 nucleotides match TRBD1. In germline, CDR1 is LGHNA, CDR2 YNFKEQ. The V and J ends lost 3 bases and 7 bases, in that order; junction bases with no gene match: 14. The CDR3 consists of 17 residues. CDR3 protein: CASSQRAGTGEGQPQHF. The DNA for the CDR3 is TGTGCCAGCAGCCAGAGAGCCGGGACAGGTGAAGGGCAGCCCCAGCATTTT.

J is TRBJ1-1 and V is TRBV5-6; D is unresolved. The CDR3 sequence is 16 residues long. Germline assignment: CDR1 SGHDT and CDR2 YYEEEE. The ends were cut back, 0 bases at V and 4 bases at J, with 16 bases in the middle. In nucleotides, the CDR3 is TGTGCCAGCAGCTTGGTGTCTAGTTTAACGGGCACTGAAGCTTTCTTT. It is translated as CASSLVSSLTGTEAFF.

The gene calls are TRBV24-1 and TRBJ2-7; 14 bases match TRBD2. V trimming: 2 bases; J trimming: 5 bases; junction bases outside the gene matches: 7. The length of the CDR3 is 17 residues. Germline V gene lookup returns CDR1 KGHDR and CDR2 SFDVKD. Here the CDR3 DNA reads TGTGCCACCAGTGATTCTGAGGGACTAGCGGGAGCTAACGAGCAGTACTTC. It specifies CATSDSEGLAGANEQYF.

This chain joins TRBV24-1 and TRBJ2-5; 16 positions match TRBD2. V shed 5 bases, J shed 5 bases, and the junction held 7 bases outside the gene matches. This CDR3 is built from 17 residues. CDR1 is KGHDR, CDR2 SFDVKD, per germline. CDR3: CATSAPQGLAGGETQYF. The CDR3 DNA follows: TGTGCCACCAGTGCGCCCCAGGGACTAGCGGGAGGGGAGACCCAGTACTTC.

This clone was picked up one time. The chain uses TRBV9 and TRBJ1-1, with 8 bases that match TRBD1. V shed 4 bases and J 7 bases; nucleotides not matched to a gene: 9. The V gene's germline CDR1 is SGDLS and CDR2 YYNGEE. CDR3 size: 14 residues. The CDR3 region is CASSPRTGRGEAFF. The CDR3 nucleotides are TGTGCCAGCAGCCCCCGGACAGGGAGAGGTGAAGCTTTCTTT.

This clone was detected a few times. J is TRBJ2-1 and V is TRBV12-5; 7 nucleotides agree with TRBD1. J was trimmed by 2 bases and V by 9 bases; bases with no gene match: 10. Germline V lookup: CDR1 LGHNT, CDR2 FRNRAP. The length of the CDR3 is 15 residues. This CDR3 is CASQFQGQTYNEQFF. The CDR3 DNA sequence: TGTGCTAGCCAGTTCCAGGGACAGACCTACAATGAGCAGTTCTTC.

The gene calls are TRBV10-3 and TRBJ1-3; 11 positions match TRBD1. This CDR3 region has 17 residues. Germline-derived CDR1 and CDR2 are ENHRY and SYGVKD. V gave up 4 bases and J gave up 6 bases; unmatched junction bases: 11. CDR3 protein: CAISASGDRGFENTIYF. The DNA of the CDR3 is TGTGCCATCAGTGCCAGCGGGGACAGGGGGTTCGAAAACACCATATATTTT.

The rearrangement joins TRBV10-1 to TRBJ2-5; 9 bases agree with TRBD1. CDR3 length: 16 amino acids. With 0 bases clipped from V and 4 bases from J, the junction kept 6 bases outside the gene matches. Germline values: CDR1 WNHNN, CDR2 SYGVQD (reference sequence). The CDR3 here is CASSESWTGVRETQYF. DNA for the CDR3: TGCGCCAGCAGTGAGTCCTGGACAGGGGTCAGAGAGACCCAGTACTTC.

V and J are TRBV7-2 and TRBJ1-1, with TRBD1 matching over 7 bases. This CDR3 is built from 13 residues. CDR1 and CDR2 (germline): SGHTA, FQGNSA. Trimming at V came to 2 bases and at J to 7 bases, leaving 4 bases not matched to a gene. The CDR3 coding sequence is TGTGCCAGCAGCTTATACCGGACAGGTGAAGCTTTCTTT. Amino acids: CASSLYRTGEAFF.

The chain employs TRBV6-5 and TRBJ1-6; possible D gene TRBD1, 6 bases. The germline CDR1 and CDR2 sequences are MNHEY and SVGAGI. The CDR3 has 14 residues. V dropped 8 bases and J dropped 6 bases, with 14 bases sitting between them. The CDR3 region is CASALTGFNSPLHF. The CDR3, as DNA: TGTGCCAGCGCTCTTACAGGGTTTAATTCACCCCTCCACTTT.

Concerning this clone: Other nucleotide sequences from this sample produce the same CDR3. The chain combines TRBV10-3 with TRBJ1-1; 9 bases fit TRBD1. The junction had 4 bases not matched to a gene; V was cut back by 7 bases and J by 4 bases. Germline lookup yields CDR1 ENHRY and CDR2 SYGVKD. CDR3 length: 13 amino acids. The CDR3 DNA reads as TGTGCCATCAAGGGGACAGGGACCACTGAAGCTTTCTTT. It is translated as CAIKGTGTTEAFF.

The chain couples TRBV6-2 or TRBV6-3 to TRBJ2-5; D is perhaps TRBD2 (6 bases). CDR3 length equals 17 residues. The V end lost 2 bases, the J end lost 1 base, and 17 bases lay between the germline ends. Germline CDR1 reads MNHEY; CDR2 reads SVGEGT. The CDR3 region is CASSYPTLGLIQETQYF. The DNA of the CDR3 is TGTGCCAGCAGTTACCCGACCCTGGGACTCATCCAAGAGACCCAGTACTTC.

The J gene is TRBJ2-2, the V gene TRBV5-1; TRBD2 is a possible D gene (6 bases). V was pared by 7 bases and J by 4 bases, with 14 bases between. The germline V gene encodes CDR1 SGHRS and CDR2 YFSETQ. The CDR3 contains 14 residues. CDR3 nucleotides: TGCGCCAGCCGCGACCGGGGGACCACCGGGGAGCTGTTTTTT. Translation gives CASRDRGTTGELFF.

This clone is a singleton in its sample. CDR3 loop: CASSSWTSGETTYEQYF. Written as DNA, the CDR3 is TGTGCCAGCAGCTCCTGGACTAGCGGGGAGACAACCTACGAGCAGTACTTC. The chain has TRBV7-9 and TRBJ2-7, with 12 bases identical to TRBD2. The V gene end was trimmed by 4 bases and the J gene end by 2 bases; junction bases not matched to a gene: 9. This CDR3 region has 17 residues. Germline lookup yields CDR1 SEHNR and CDR2 FQNEAQ (reference sequence).

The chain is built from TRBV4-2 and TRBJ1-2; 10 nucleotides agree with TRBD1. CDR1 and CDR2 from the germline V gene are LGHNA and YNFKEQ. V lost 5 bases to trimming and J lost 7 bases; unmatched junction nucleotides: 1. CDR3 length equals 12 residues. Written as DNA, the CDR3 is TGTGCCAGCAGCGGACAGGGGGGTGGCTACACCTTC. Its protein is CASSGQGGGYTF.

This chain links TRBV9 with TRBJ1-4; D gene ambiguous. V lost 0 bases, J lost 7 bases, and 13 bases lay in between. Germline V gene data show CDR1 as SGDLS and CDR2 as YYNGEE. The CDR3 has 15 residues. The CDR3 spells CASSVGVASGEKLFF. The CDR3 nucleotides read TGTGCCAGCAGCGTAGGGGTGGCGAGCGGTGAAAAACTGTTTTTT.